Listed below are T cell receptor beta chains from one sample, sequenced in a study of blood T cell repertoires in COVID-19. The data were produced by immunoSEQ multiplex PCR, yet TCRdb's version contains in-frame clones alone and is incomplete. The data hold 190,000 or so clones, with approximately 90% observed a single time. Sequenced sample: peripheral blood. The receptor set was obtained from a woman under 30 who had recovered from COVID-19. CDR3s leave out the opening cysteine and the closing phenylalanine or tryptophan. Fields, in order: V gene, CDR3 length, J gene, CDR3 protein.

v_gene: TRBV7-9; len: 13; j_gene: TRBJ1-4; CDR3aa: ASSLTRQGNEKLF
v_gene: TRBV24-1; len: 11; j_gene: TRBJ1-2; CDR3aa: ATSDFTDYGYT
v_gene: TRBV11-2; len: 13; j_gene: TRBJ2-2; CDR3aa: ASNRGGVNTGELF
v_gene: TRBV4-3; len: 14; j_gene: TRBJ1-1; CDR3aa: ASSQDSDTVNTEAF
v_gene: TRBV30; len: 9; j_gene: TRBJ2-5; CDR3aa: AWSVGETQY
v_gene: TRBV2; len: 12; j_gene: TRBJ1-4; CDR3aa: ASGKTGGIEKLF
v_gene: TRBV2; len: 13; j_gene: TRBJ1-6; CDR3aa: ASSETTGGDSPLH
v_gene: TRBV29-1; len: 9; j_gene: TRBJ2-5; CDR3aa: SVEVYQTQY
v_gene: TRBV9; len: 13; j_gene: TRBJ2-1; CDR3aa: ASSVGSGSKDEQF
v_gene: TRBV27; len: 12; j_gene: TRBJ1-1; CDR3aa: ASSAGTPNTEAF
v_gene: TRBV12-3/TRBV12-4; len: 11; j_gene: TRBJ1-2; CDR3aa: ASNSGVDYGYT
v_gene: TRBV5-6; len: 13; j_gene: TRBJ2-7; CDR3aa: ASTVTGGLYYEQY
v_gene: TRBV6-5; len: 13; j_gene: TRBJ1-4; CDR3aa: ASSSLETTNEKLF
v_gene: TRBV7-3; len: 11; j_gene: TRBJ1-2; CDR3aa: ASSKAGSYGYT
v_gene: TRBV6-5; len: 12; j_gene: TRBJ2-1; CDR3aa: ASTQGPGHNEQF
v_gene: TRBV7-2; len: 12; j_gene: TRBJ2-7; CDR3aa: ASSLVRERNEQY
v_gene: TRBV7-2; len: 14; j_gene: TRBJ2-3; CDR3aa: ASSLRSGRLADTQY
v_gene: TRBV4-1; len: 13; j_gene: TRBJ1-3; CDR3aa: ASSQERGAGNTIY
v_gene: TRBV18; len: 11; j_gene: TRBJ1-1; CDR3aa: ASSGLENTEAF
v_gene: TRBV11-1; len: 12; j_gene: TRBJ1-1; CDR3aa: ASSLGTGTTEAF
v_gene: TRBV19; len: 14; j_gene: TRBJ1-3; CDR3aa: ASRVQGVFSGNTIY
v_gene: TRBV2; len: 11; j_gene: TRBJ1-5; CDR3aa: ASTPGIYQPQH
v_gene: TRBV5-1; len: 13; j_gene: TRBJ2-5; CDR3aa: ASSHWGEVQETQY
v_gene: TRBV6-5; len: 12; j_gene: TRBJ1-2; CDR3aa: ASSLGAGNYGYT
v_gene: TRBV7-9; len: 11; j_gene: TRBJ2-7; CDR3aa: ASSFWGGYEQY
v_gene: TRBV5-6; len: 13; j_gene: TRBJ1-4; CDR3aa: ASSLLGQQNEKLF
v_gene: TRBV7-3; len: 13; j_gene: TRBJ2-5; CDR3aa: ASSLDRGPQETQY
v_gene: TRBV7-8; len: 13; j_gene: TRBJ1-2; CDR3aa: ASSSVAGGTYGYT
v_gene: TRBV19; len: 9; j_gene: TRBJ1-1; CDR3aa: ASNTGPGAF
v_gene: TRBV5-4; len: 14; j_gene: TRBJ2-3; CDR3aa: ASSPGTSGSTDTQY
v_gene: TRBV6-4; len: 12; j_gene: TRBJ2-7; CDR3aa: ASSVRGGAGEQY